Sequencing of this T cell receptor beta chain was carried out in a study of regulatory T cells in long-lasting Graves disease. HTBI primers from iRepertoire and Arm-PCR of CDR3 regions yielded the TCR beta libraries. TCRdb reanalysed the multiplex PCR reads using MiXCR and keeps one entry per CDR3 protein. The sample lists 400,000 to 500,000 distinct CDR3 sequences; 15% were seen once. Regarding the study as a whole: There were preferences for TRBV28, TRBJ1-2 and TRBJ2-5 in persistent disease.

This clonotype was seen at least ten times. Its antigen is not known. Germline loops: CDR1 LGHDT, CDR2 YNNKEL (reference sequence). Trimming stripped 0 bases from V and 9 bases from J, with 6 bases between. The CDR3 totals 13 residues. Time point specified: newly diagnosed GD, antithyroid drugs for less than 3 months. The TCR library was made from RNA that had been extracted from PBMCs in TRIzol. Another study also made use of these data, one on T cells in Graves' hyperthyroidism and ophthalmopathy. That source notes: The HTBI primer set drove a first-round RT-PCR of the TCR CDR3.

This chain uses TRBV3-1 with TRBJ1-6, with D perhaps matching TRBD1 (5 bases). The material was peripheral blood mononuclear cells (PBMCs), obtained at new diagnosis, from a patient treated with antithyroid drugs. This TCR derives from a woman aged 25 to 39 with Graves disease. In DNA, the CDR3 is TGTGCCAGCAGCCAAGACGGGACTTCACCCCTCCACTTT. It is translated as CASSQDGTSPLHF.